Sequencing of this TCR beta chain was carried out in a study of cytomegalovirus exposure and HLA in healthy donors. The CDR3 extends over 15 amino acids. V shed 3 bases and J 0 bases; nucleotides not matched to a gene: 0. Per germline, CDR1 MRHNA and CDR2 SNTAGT. Primers: 60 Vbeta forward and 13 Jbeta reverse. Sequencing used immunoSEQ multiplex PCR; TCRdb keeps in-frame clones, though not all of them. The profile shows under 100,000 clones, around 74% of them singletons. The sequenced sample consisted of PBMCs. The origin of this receptor is a boy between 10 and 17 years old in good health and CMV-seronegative. J is TRBJ2-1 and V is TRBV6-4, with 9 bases that match TRBD2. The CDR3 bases are TGTGCCAGCAGTGAGGGACTAGCCTCCTACAATGAGCAGTTCTTC. Translating gives CASSEGLASYNEQFF.